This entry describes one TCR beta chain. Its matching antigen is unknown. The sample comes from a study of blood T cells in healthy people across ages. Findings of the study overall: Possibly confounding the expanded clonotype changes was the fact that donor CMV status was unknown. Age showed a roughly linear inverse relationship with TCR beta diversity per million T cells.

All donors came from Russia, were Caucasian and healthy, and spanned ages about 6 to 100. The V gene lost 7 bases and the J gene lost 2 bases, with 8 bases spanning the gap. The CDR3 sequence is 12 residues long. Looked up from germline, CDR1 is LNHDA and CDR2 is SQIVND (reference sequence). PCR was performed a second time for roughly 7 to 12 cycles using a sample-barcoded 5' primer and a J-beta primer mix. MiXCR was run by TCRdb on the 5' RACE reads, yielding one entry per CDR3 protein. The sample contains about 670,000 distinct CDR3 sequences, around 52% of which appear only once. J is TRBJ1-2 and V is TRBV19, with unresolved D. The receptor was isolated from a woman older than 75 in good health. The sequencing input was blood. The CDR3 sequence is CASTDTNYGYTF. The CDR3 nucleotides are TGTGCCAGTACCGACACCAACTATGGCTACACCTTC.